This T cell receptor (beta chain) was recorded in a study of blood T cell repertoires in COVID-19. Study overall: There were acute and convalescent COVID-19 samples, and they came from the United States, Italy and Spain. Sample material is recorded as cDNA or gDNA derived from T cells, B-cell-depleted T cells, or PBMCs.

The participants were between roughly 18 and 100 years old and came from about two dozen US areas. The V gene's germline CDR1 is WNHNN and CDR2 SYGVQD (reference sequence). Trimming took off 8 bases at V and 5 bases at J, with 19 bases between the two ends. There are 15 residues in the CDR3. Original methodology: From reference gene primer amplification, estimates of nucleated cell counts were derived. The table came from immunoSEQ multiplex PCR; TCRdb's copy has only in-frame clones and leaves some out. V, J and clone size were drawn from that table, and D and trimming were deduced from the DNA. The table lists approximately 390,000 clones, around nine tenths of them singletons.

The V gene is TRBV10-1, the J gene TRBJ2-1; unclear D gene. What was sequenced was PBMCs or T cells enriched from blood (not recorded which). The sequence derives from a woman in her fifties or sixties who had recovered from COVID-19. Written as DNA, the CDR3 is TGCGCCAGCGGCCTTAAGACTCTCATCAACAATGAGCAGTTCTTC. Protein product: CASGLKTLINNEQFF.